The 22 T cell receptor beta chains below all came from one sample that was sequenced in a study of CD8+CD57+ T cells in acquired aplastic anemia. All sequencing subjects had displayed CD8+CD57+ cell expansion on flow cytometry. It was genomic DNA that served as the template for profiling TCR beta VDJ and CDR3. TCRdb redid the calling of the reads with MiXCR, one entry per CDR3 protein. The sample lists under 200,000 distinct CDR3 sequences, roughly 43% seen once, with approximately 3% in the top ten. The source material was sorted CD4+, CD8+, or CD8+CD57+ T cells (not recorded which) from PBMCs. All receptors derive from a human donor with aplastic anemia.

The J gene is TRBJ2-2, the V gene TRBV30; 9 nucleotides agree with TRBD2. This CDR3 comprises 14 residues. From germline, CDR1 is GTSNPN and CDR2 SVGIG (reference sequence). Losses at the gene ends were 5 bases for V and 4 bases for J; bases not matched to a gene: 5. CDR3 in DNA: TGTGCCTGGGGGACTAGCCATACCACCGGGGAGCTGTTTTTT. Translated, it gives CAWGTSHTTGELFF.

The sample holds many counts of this clonotype. The chain is built from TRBV25-1 and TRBJ2-2; 11 positions agree with TRBD2. This CDR3 spans 17 amino acids. V was pared by 5 bases and J by 2 bases, with 7 bases of the junction left unmatched. Germline CDR1 MGHDK, CDR2 SYGVNS. CDR3 bases: TGTGCCAGCAGTCGTGTAGCGGGAGGGTCTAACACCGGGGAGCTGTTTTTT. It yields the protein CASSRVAGGSNTGELFF. The full variable domain, with the rest looked up from reference TRBV25-1 and TRBJ2-2, is EADIYQTPRYLVIGTGKKITLECSQTMGHDKMYWYQQDPGMELHLIHYSYGVNSTEKGDLSSESTVSRIRTEHFPLTLESARPSHTSQYLCASSRVAGGSNTGELFFGEGSRLTVL.

As concerns this clonotype: The conserved final phenylalanine or tryptophan is absent from the CDR3, which likely points to a read error. This chain links TRBV11-1 with TRBJ2-3, with D possibly TRBD1 on 5 matching bases. Between the trimmed V and J ends, which lost 2 bases and 2 bases, there was a span of 14 bases. The CDR3 loop spans 16 amino acids. Germline V gives CDR1 SGHAT, CDR2 FQDESV (reference sequence). The CDR3, as DNA: TGTGCCAGCAGCTTAACGAGGACATACTACACAGATACGCAGTATTCT. This gives the protein CASSLTRTYYTDTQYS.

DNA of the CDR3: TGTGCCAGCAGTGTTACCGGGACGACGGATCTCTACGAGCAGTACTTC. Its translation: CASSVTGTTDLYEQYF. The V gene is TRBV25-1, the J gene TRBJ2-7; D may match TRBD1 or TRBD2 (5 bases each). V shed 4 bases and J shed 3 bases, with 19 bases lying between them. Germline V gives CDR1 MGHDK, CDR2 SYGVNS. This CDR3 spans 16 amino acids.

This clonotype was seen ten or more times. The rearrangement uses TRBV6-5 and TRBJ2-3; 7 nucleotides align to TRBD2. The CDR3 consists of 15 residues. Germline CDR1 is MNHEY and CDR2 is SVGAGI. The trim removed 6 bases at V and 5 bases at J, leaving 11 bases unmatched. CDR3 loop: CASSSRSGIGDTQYF. In nucleotides, the CDR3 is TGTGCCAGCAGCTCTAGAAGCGGGATTGGAGATACGCAGTATTTT.

This clonotype occurred many times. The genes are TRBV19 and TRBJ1-1, with D unclear. This CDR3 region has 14 residues. CDR1 and CDR2 from the germline V gene are LNHDA and SQIVND (reference sequence). The germline V and J ends were trimmed by 1 base and 1 base, with 7 bases remaining between them. The CDR3 here is CASSIAEPNTEAFF. The DNA of the CDR3 is TGTGCCAGTAGTATAGCGGAGCCGAACACTGAAGCTTTCTTT.

This clonotype came up many times. This chain's CDR3 is CASSLALGGPNSPLHF. DNA of the CDR3: TGTGCCAGCAGTTTAGCGTTGGGGGGACCTAATTCACCCCTCCACTTT. The V and J genes are TRBV12-3 or TRBV12-4 and TRBJ1-6; tentative D call: TRBD1 (5 bases). V lost 0 bases, J lost 6 bases, and 12 bases lay in between. The CDR3 covers 16 residues.

V and J are TRBV28 and TRBJ1-1; 7 nucleotides match TRBD1. The CDR3 covers 13 residues. The V gene end was trimmed by 7 bases and the J gene end by 4 bases; junction bases not matched to a gene: 6. The germline CDR1 and CDR2 sequences are MDHEN and SYDVKM. CDR3 in DNA: TGTGCCAGCATCACGCAGGGGGTCACTGAAGCTTTCTTT. It codes for CASITQGVTEAFF.

This clonotype came up many times. The chain carries TRBV7-6 and TRBJ1-6; 10 bases are shared with TRBD1. The CDR3 runs 15 residues. CDR1 and CDR2 from the germline V gene are SGHVS and FNYEAQ. The V gene end was trimmed by 5 bases and the J gene end by 8 bases; junction bases not matched to a gene: 6. The CDR3 protein is CASSPGTGEHSPLHF. CDR3 nucleotide sequence: TGTGCCAGCAGCCCTGGGACAGGGGAGCATTCACCCCTCCACTTT.

On this clonotype: A much larger clone differs by one base, so this may be a read error. V gene TRBV5-8 combines with J gene TRBJ1-2; weak D call: TRBD1 (6 bases). Germline values: CDR1 SGHTS, CDR2 YDEGEE. The CDR3 sequence is 13 residues long. V shed 0 bases and J shed 5 bases, with 8 bases lying between them. DNA for the CDR3: TGTGCCAGCAGCTTGGGGGGGCCTTATGGCTACACCTTC. It is translated as CASSLGGPYGYTF.

This clonotype was observed at least ten times. The V and J genes are TRBV6-1 and TRBJ2-7, with 8 bases identical to TRBD2. The CDR3 covers 16 residues. The germline gives CDR1 MNHNS, CDR2 SASEGT. Trimming cost V 5 bases and J 0 bases; bases outside gene matches: 9. CDR3 sequence (DNA): TGTGCCAGCAGTACCCCGCTAGCGGGCCGCTCCTACGAGCAGTACTTC. Amino acids: CASSTPLAGRSYEQYF.

This clonotype was observed a few times. The V call is TRBV10-3, the J call TRBJ2-7, with D possibly matching TRBD1 (6 bases). Germline values: CDR1 ENHRY, CDR2 SYGVKD. V was clipped by 8 bases and J by 3 bases, with 8 bases between them. This CDR3 has 11 residues. The CDR3 spells CAIEGDYEQYF. The CDR3 nucleotides read TGTGCCATCGAGGGGGACTACGAGCAGTACTTC.

This clonotype appeared a single time. The rearrangement uses TRBV10-2 and TRBJ1-5; D unresolved. This CDR3 spans 14 amino acids. V was pared by 6 bases and J by 0 bases, with 9 bases between. The germline gives CDR1 WSHSY, CDR2 SAAADI. The CDR3 sequence is CASRGWSSNQPQHF. CDR3 bases: TGCGCCAGCAGGGGATGGAGTAGCAATCAGCCCCAGCATTTT.

The chain carries TRBV7-2 and TRBJ2-5; D is unresolved. The germline V gene has CDR1 SGHTA and CDR2 FQGNSA. This CDR3 comprises 14 residues. V lost 0 bases to trimming and J lost 3 bases, with 8 bases between them. CDR3 nucleotide sequence: TGTGCCAGCAGCTTAGCCACCGTTAAAGAGACCCAGTACTTC. It is translated as CASSLATVKETQYF.

This clonotype showed up many times. The gene calls are TRBV30 and TRBJ2-5, with D uncertain. With 0 bases removed from V and 2 bases from J, the gap between germline ends came to 7 bases. CDR3 size: 13 residues. Germline-derived CDR1 and CDR2 are GTSNPN and SVGIG (reference sequence). The CDR3 spells CAWSVAPQETQYF. The CDR3 nucleotides read TGTGCCTGGAGTGTAGCCCCTCAAGAGACCCAGTACTTC. Drawing the rest from reference TRBV30 and TRBJ2-5, the complete variable domain is SQTIHQWPATLVQPVGSPLSLECTVEGTSNPNLYWYRQAAGRGLQLLFYSVGIGQISSEVPQNLSASRPQDRQFILSSKKLLLSDSGFYLCAWSVAPQETQYFGPGTRLLVL.

In its sample, this clonotype was seen a few times. The gene calls are TRBV27 and TRBJ1-2; 11 bases are a match to TRBD1. The germline V gene encodes CDR1 MNHEY and CDR2 SMNVEV (reference sequence). CDR3 length: 13 residues. With 9 bases clipped from V and 6 bases from J, the junction kept 6 bases outside the gene matches. CDR3 sequence reads: CASGTGGKNGYTF. The CDR3 nucleotides read TGTGCCAGTGGGACAGGGGGAAAGAATGGCTACACCTTC.

This clonotype was seen at least ten times. The chain joins TRBV7-9 to TRBJ2-1; 8 bases agree with TRBD1. The CDR3 loop spans 16 amino acids. V shed 5 bases and J 2 bases; nucleotides not matched to a gene: 8. From germline, CDR1 is SEHNR and CDR2 FQNEAQ (reference sequence). CDR3 amino acids: CASSPRQGRTYNEQFF. The CDR3 bases are TGTGCCAGCAGCCCACGACAGGGGAGAACCTACAATGAGCAGTTCTTC.

The chain joins TRBV24-1 to TRBJ2-3; 10 positions agree with TRBD1. This CDR3 is 16 amino acids long. V lost 4 bases to trimming and J lost 2 bases; unmatched junction nucleotides: 5. Germline CDR1 and CDR2: KGHDR and SFDVKD. The CDR3, as DNA: TGTGCCACCAGTGACACCGGGACAGGGGCCACAGATACGCAGTATTTT. This sequence encodes CATSDTGTGATDTQYF.

A word on this clonotype: A clone one base away is much larger, so this may be a read error. This likely comes from a read error, as the CDR3 has no conserved phenylalanine or tryptophan at its end. The rearrangement links TRBV4-1 to TRBJ1-5, with 9 bases identical to TRBD1. The CDR3 runs to 16 residues. Losses at the gene ends were 5 bases for V and 8 bases for J; bases not matched to a gene: 13. The germline V gene has CDR1 MGHRA and CDR2 YSYEKL. CDR3 sequence (DNA): TGCGCCAGCAGCTCCGGGACAGGGATAAGGCTCGAGCCCCAGCATCTT. It is translated as CASSSGTGIRLEPQHL.

There are many counts of this clonotype. V usage is TRBV9 and J usage is TRBJ1-2; TRBD1 matches at 7 bases. The length of the CDR3 is 14 residues. Germline lookup yields CDR1 SGDLS and CDR2 YYNGEE. With 0 bases clipped from V and 3 bases from J, the junction kept 2 bases outside the gene matches. CDR3 DNA: TGTGCCAGCAGCGTAGGAGGGGGCCACTATGGCTACACCTTC. Its protein is CASSVGGGHYGYTF.

The chain combines TRBV20-1 with TRBJ1-2; D not resolved. In germline, CDR1 is DFQATT, CDR2 SNEGSKA (reference sequence). The CDR3 length is 12 residues. Trimming took off 3 bases at V and 8 bases at J, with 13 bases between the two ends. For the CDR3, the DNA is TGCAGTGCTAGGGGTCGGGCGCCGGGCTACACCTTC. Encoded protein: CSARGRAPGYTF.

The table lists this clonotype with many counts. V gene TRBV24-1 combines with J gene TRBJ2-3; D remains unclear. The germline gives CDR1 KGHDR, CDR2 SFDVKD. This CDR3 region has 13 residues. V gave up 5 bases and J gave up 3 bases, with 8 bases separating them. The CDR3 sequence is CATSALGTDTQYF. In DNA form, the CDR3 reads TGTGCCACCAGTGCGTTGGGGACAGATACGCAGTATTTT.